The clone carrying this T cell receptor beta chain was observed at least ten times. Its antigen is unknown. The data stem from a study of blood T cells in healthy people across ages. A second 7 to 11 cycle PCR used barcoded and J-beta primers. TCRdb recomputed calls from the 5' RACE reads with MiXCR, one row per CDR3 protein. The sample holds more than 1 million distinct CDR3 sequences, 45% seen once. Study-level findings and limits: Estimated diversity, derived from one million T cells, was regarded as an underestimate.

The sample taken for sequencing was blood. This TCR derives from a woman aged 55-70 years in good health.

The CDR3 bases are TGTGCCAGCAGTCTGGCCTTCTCCTACGAGCAGTACTTC. Residues: CASSLAFSYEQYF. The chain recombines TRBV27 with TRBJ2-7, with no clear D. V gave up 5 bases and J gave up 0 bases, with 8 bases separating them. The CDR3 extends over 13 amino acids. Germline CDR1 MNHEY, CDR2 SMNVEV (reference sequence).